Below are 21 T cell receptor beta chains sequenced from a single sample in a study of low-dose radiotherapy and immunotherapy resistance in tumors. Time point in this sample: before trial treatment. TRAV- and TRBV-specific primers were used for first-strand cDNA, which covered alpha and beta chains. A roughly 20-cycle PCR with a constant-region primer and V-primer adapter amplified TCRs. TCRdb called the reads again in MiXCR, with one record for every CDR3 protein. The sample contains fewer than 95,000 distinct CDR3 sequences, 9.4% of which appear only once. Sample: PBMCs, taken before treatment. The receptors originated from a male donor with prostate cancer.

This clonotype was seen repeatedly, ten times or more. The rearrangement links TRBV20-1 to TRBJ2-7, with 7 bases that match TRBD2. Germline trimming cut 6 bases from V and 3 bases from J; bases unmatched to any gene: 17. The CDR3 loop spans 16 amino acids. Germline V gene sequence: CDR1 DFQATT, CDR2 SNEGSKA (reference sequence). The CDR3 region is CSASPLSGRGNYEQYF. The CDR3 DNA reads as TGCAGTGCCTCGCCCCTATCGGGGAGGGGCAACTACGAGCAGTACTTC.

This clonotype was detected ten times or more. V is TRBV5-1 and J is TRBJ2-1; no clear D gene. The CDR3 extends over 16 amino acids. Trimming stripped 0 bases from V and 0 bases from J, with 10 bases between. Germline values: CDR1 SGHRS, CDR2 YFSETQ. The CDR3 loop is CASSLVPDASYNEQFF. The CDR3 bases are TGCGCCAGCAGCTTGGTCCCGGACGCCTCCTACAATGAGCAGTTCTTC.

V gene TRBV20-1 combines with J gene TRBJ1-2; D not certain. This CDR3 spans 14 amino acids. Per germline, CDR1 DFQATT and CDR2 SNEGSKA (reference sequence). Trimming took off 0 bases at V and 3 bases at J, with 11 bases between the two ends. The CDR3 DNA reads TGCAGTGCTAGAGATGAAGGCGCATACTATGGCTACACCTTC. The encoded protein is CSARDEGAYYGYTF.

This clonotype was seen at least ten times. V and J are TRBV6-1 and TRBJ2-1; no definite D call. The CDR3 loop spans 12 amino acids. Between the trimmed V and J ends, which lost 5 bases and 13 bases, there was a span of 15 bases. Germline assignment: CDR1 MNHNS and CDR2 SASEGT. The CDR3 reads CASSPPGVAQFF. CDR3 bases: TGTGCCAGCAGTCCACCTGGAGTAGCTCAGTTCTTC.

This clonotype came up many times. The gene calls are TRBV9 and TRBJ2-7, with D possibly being TRBD1 or TRBD2 (5 bases each). Per germline, CDR1 SGDLS and CDR2 YYNGEE. The V gene lost 4 bases and the J gene lost 5 bases, with 19 bases spanning the gap. The CDR3 has 15 amino acids. The CDR3 nucleotides read TGTGCCAGCAGCTCCGACGGGGCACCTCGGGACGAGCAGTACTTC. Translating it yields CASSSDGAPRDEQYF. The entire variable domain, with the rest obtained from reference TRBV9 and TRBJ2-7, is as follows: DSGVTQTPKHLITATGQRVTLRCSPRSGDLSVYWYQQSLDQGLQFLIQYYNGEERAKGNILERFSAQQFPDLHSELNLSSLELGDSALYFCASSSDGAPRDEQYFGPGTRLTVT.

This clonotype was found many times. This chain connects TRBV29-1 to TRBJ1-4; no firm D call. Between the trimmed V and J ends, which lost 7 bases and 5 bases, there was a span of 11 bases. This CDR3 comprises 12 residues. CDR1 SQVTM and CDR2 ANQGSEA come from the germline V gene. The DNA of the CDR3 is TGCAGCGCCTGGGCCGCAAATGAAAAACTGTTTTTT. Translation gives CSAWAANEKLFF.

In this sample, this clonotype turned up many times. The chain is built from TRBV28 and TRBJ1-2; D not resolved. Germline CDR1 and CDR2: MDHEN and SYDVKM. CDR3 size: 15 residues. V lost 4 bases and J lost 6, with 18 bases in between. CDR3 amino acids: CASSSGGDNRDGYTF. CDR3 coding DNA: TGTGCCAGCAGTTCTGGTGGGGATAATAGAGATGGCTACACCTTC.

This clonotype was counted many times. This chain's CDR3 is CASSPYGPTDTQYF. The CDR3 DNA follows: TGTGCCAGCAGTCCGTACGGACCCACAGATACGCAGTATTTT. This chain uses TRBV6-5 with TRBJ2-3; D unresolved. CDR1 is MNHEY and CDR2 is SVGAGI in the germline V gene. This CDR3 is 14 amino acids long. The V and J ends lost 5 bases and 2 bases respectively, with 11 bases between them.

This clonotype was counted a few times. The genes are TRBV28 and TRBJ2-3; 8 bases align to TRBD1. The V gene end was trimmed by 4 bases and the J gene end by 0 bases; junction bases not matched to a gene: 12. CDR1 is MDHEN, CDR2 SYDVKM, per germline. CDR3 length: 18 residues. CDR3 in DNA: TGTGCCAGCAGTTCACCGCCCGGGACAGGATTTAGCACAGATACGCAGTATTTT. Its translation: CASSSPPGTGFSTDTQYF.

This clonotype was counted many times. The chain combines TRBV15 with TRBJ2-2; no reliable D call. CDR3 length: 14 amino acids. Germline CDR1 and CDR2: LNHNV and YYDKDF (reference sequence). V was trimmed by 0 bases and J by 1 base, leaving 3 bases between them. The CDR3 DNA reads as TGTGCCACCAGCAGAGAGCGGAACACCGGGGAGCTGTTTTTT. Translating it yields CATSRERNTGELFF.

This clonotype showed up many times. This chain connects TRBV6-5 to TRBJ2-5, with 10 positions matching TRBD1. With V trimmed by 0 bases and J by 7 bases, 14 bases remained unmatched. The CDR3 covers 18 residues. Germline-derived CDR1 and CDR2 are MNHEY and SVGAGI. As DNA, the CDR3 is TGTGCCAGCAGTTACTCGATTGTCGGGACAGGGGTATTTAGGACCCAGTACTTC. It codes for CASSYSIVGTGVFRTQYF.

The CDR3 nucleotides are TGTGCCAGCAGTGAGGAGACTGACTCCTATAATTCACCCCTCCACTTT. It translates to CASSEETDSYNSPLHF. This chain connects TRBV6-1 to TRBJ1-6; D remains unclear. Looked up from germline, CDR1 is MNHNS and CDR2 is SASEGT. The CDR3 has 16 residues. The V gene lost 3 bases and the J gene lost 0 bases, with 9 bases spanning the gap.

This clonotype came up many times. This rearrangement joins TRBV3-1 to TRBJ2-5; D is unresolved. From germline, CDR1 is LGHDT and CDR2 YNNKEL (reference sequence). Trimming cost V 1 base and J 7 bases, with 7 bases left between them. This CDR3 has 12 residues. The CDR3 sequence is CASSQAPPTQYF. The CDR3 DNA reads TGTGCCAGCAGCCAAGCCCCCCCGACCCAGTACTTC.

This clonotype was counted many times. J is TRBJ1-1 and V is TRBV12-3 or TRBV12-4; TRBD1 might be the D (5 bases). The CDR3 consists of 15 residues. Deletions cut 4 bases from V and 5 bases from J, with 17 bases between. The CDR3 nucleotides are TGTGCCAGCAGTTCAAGCCGGGACCCAATTACTGAAGCTTTCTTT. This codes for CASSSSRDPITEAFF.

J is TRBJ2-5 and V is TRBV5-1; D remains unclear. CDR3 length: 13 residues. The germline gives CDR1 SGHRS, CDR2 YFSETQ. V gave up 3 bases and J gave up 1 base, with 7 bases separating them. The CDR3, as DNA: TGCGCCAGCAGCTCCGACATCCAAGAGACCCAGTACTTC. Protein: CASSSDIQETQYF.

This clonotype was detected a few times. The J gene is TRBJ2-1, the V gene TRBV5-4; 9 nucleotides line up with TRBD2. Trimming removed 4 bases from V and 3 bases from J; junction bases left unmatched: 8. The CDR3 runs 16 residues. Germline V gene sequence: CDR1 SGHNT, CDR2 YYREEE (reference sequence). The CDR3 loop reads CASSKNSGSNYNEQFF. In DNA, the CDR3 is TGTGCCAGCAGCAAGAATAGCGGGAGTAACTACAATGAGCAGTTCTTC.

This clonotype was detected ten times or more. V is TRBV9 and J is TRBJ1-3; unclear D gene. Germline V lookup: CDR1 SGDLS, CDR2 YYNGEE. V was shortened by 3 bases and J by 2 bases, with 6 bases between the two germline ends. This CDR3 region has 13 residues. The CDR3 coding sequence is TGTGCCAGCAGCGCATTCGCTGGAAACACCATATATTTT. It encodes CASSAFAGNTIYF.

This clonotype came up many times. J is TRBJ1-1 and V is TRBV12-5, with D possibly TRBD1 on 5 matching bases. The V end lost 0 bases, the J end lost 3 bases, and 11 bases lay between the germline ends. This CDR3 spans 15 amino acids. Germline values: CDR1 LGHNT, CDR2 FRNRAP. The CDR3: CASGLVQGGYTEAFF. DNA of the CDR3: TGTGCTAGTGGTTTGGTCCAGGGAGGTTACACTGAAGCTTTCTTT.

As concerns this clonotype: This clone may be a read error of a much larger clone one base away. This chain links TRBV25-1 with TRBJ2-3; 8 nucleotides match TRBD2. The CDR3 is 14 residues long. CDR1 is MGHDK and CDR2 is SYGVNS in the germline V gene. This CDR3 reads CASSVAGSTDMQYF. CDR3 DNA: TGTGCCAGCAGCGTAGCGGGGAGCACAGATATGCAGTATTTT. The whole variable domain, remainder taken from reference TRBV25-1 and TRBJ2-3, is EADIYQTPRYLVIGTGKKITLECSQTMGHDKMYWYQQDPGMELHLIHYSYGVNSTEKGDLSSESTVSRIRTEHFPLTLESARPSHTSQYLCASSVAGSTDMQYFGPGTRLTVL.

In its sample, this clonotype was seen many times. This chain joins TRBV4-2 and TRBJ2-3; D unclear. The CDR3 loop spans 15 amino acids. Trimming stripped 0 bases from V and 0 bases from J, with 7 bases between. Germline V gene data show CDR1 as LGHNA and CDR2 as YNFKEQ. In DNA, the CDR3 is TGTGCCAGCAGCCAAGAAGGGCTGAGCACAGATACGCAGTATTTT. Amino acids: CASSQEGLSTDTQYF.

This clonotype was detected ten times or more. The chain employs TRBV28 and TRBJ1-2; 8 nucleotides line up with TRBD1. Per the germline V gene, CDR1 is MDHEN and CDR2 is SYDVKM. V dropped 8 bases and J dropped 5; count of bases not matched to a gene: 4. The CDR3 loop spans 12 amino acids. CDR3 sequence reads: CASHRGGYGYTF. DNA for the CDR3: TGTGCCAGCCACAGGGGGGGGTATGGCTACACCTTC.